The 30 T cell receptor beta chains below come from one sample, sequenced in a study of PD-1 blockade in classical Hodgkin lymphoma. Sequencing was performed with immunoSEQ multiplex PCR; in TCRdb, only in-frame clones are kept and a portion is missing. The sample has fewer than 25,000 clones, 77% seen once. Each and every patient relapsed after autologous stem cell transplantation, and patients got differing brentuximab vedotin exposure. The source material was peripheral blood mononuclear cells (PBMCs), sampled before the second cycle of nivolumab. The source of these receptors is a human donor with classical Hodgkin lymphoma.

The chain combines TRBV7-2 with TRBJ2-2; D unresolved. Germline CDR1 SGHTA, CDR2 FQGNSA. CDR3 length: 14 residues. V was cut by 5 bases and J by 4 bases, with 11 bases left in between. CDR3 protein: CASSPTQSTGELFF. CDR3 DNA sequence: TGTGCCAGCAGCCCGACTCAATCCACCGGGGAGCTGTTTTTT. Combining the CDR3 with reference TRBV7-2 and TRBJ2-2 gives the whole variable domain GAGVSQSPSNKVTEKGKDVELRCDPISGHTALYWYRQSLGQGLEFLIYFQGNSAPDKSGLPSDRFSAERTGGSVSTLTIQRTQQEDSAVYLCASSPTQSTGELFFGEGSRLTVL.

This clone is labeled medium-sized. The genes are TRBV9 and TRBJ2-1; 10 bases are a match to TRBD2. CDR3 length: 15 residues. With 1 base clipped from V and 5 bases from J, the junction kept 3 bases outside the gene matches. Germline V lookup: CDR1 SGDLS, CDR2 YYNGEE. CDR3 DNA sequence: TGTGCCAGCAGCGTAATGCTAGCGGGAGACAATGAGCAGTTCTTC. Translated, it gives CASSVMLAGDNEQFF. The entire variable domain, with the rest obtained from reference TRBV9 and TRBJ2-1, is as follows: DSGVTQTPKHLITATGQRVTLRCSPRSGDLSVYWYQQSLDQGLQFLIQYYNGEERAKGNILERFSAQQFPDLHSELNLSSLELGDSALYFCASSVMLAGDNEQFFGPGTRLTVL.

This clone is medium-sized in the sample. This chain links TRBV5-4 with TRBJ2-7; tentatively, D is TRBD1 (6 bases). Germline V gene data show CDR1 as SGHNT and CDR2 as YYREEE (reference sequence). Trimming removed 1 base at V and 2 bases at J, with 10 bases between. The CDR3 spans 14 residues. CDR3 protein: CASSLQGNTYEQYF. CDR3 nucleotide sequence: TGTGCCAGCAGCTTGCAGGGGAACACCTACGAGCAGTACTTC.

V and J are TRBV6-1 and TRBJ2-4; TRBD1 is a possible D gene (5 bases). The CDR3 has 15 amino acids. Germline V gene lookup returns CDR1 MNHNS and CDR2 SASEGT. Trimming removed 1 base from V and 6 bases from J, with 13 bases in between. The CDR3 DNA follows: TGTGCCAGCAGTGAAGACAGGTTCCCCCGAAACATTCAGTACTTC. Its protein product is CASSEDRFPRNIQYF.

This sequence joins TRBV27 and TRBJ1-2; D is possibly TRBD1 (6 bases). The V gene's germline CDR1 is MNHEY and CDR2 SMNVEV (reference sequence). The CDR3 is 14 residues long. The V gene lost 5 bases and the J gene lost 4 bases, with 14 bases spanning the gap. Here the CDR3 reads CASSTVGGTYGYTF. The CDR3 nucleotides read TGTGCCAGCAGTACCGTCGGGGGCACCTATGGCTACACCTTC.

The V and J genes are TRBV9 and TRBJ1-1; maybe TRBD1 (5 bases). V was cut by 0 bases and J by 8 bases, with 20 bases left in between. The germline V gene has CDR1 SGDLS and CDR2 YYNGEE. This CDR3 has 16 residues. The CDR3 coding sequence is TGTGCCAGCAGCGTAGGGGCCGGGACGGCCTTGACCGAAGCTTTCTTT. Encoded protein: CASSVGAGTALTEAFF.

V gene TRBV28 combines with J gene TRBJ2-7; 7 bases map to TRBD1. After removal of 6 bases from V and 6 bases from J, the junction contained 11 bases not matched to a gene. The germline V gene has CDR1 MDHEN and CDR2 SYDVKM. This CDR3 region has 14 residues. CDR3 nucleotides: TGTGCCAGCAGCCTAGGACAGGTCCCCACCGAGCAGTACTTC. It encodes CASSLGQVPTEQYF.

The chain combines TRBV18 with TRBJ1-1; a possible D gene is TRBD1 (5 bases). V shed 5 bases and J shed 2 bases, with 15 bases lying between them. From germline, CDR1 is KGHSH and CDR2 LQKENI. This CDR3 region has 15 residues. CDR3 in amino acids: CASSDKRGDNTEAFF. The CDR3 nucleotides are TGTGCCAGCTCAGACAAAAGGGGTGATAACACTGAAGCTTTCTTT.

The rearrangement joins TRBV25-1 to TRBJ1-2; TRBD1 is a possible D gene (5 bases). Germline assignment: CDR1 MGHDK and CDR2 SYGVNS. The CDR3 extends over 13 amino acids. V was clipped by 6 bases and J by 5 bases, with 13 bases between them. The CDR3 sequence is CASRERQLYGYTF. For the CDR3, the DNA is TGTGCCAGCAGGGAAAGACAGCTGTATGGCTACACCTTC.

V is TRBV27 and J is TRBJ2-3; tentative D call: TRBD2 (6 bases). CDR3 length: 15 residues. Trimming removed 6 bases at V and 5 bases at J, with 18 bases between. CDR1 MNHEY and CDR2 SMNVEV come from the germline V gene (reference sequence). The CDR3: CASRLSGLNGDTQYF. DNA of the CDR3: TGTGCCAGCAGATTAAGCGGGTTAAACGGAGATACGCAGTATTTT.

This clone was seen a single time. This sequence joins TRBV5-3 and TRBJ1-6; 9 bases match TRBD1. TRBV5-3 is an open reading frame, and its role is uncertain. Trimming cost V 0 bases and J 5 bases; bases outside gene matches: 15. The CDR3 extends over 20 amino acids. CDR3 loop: CARSLAHTYRGHCHNSPLHF. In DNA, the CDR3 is TGTGCCAGAAGCTTGGCCCACACCTACAGGGGGCATTGTCATAATTCACCCCTCCACTTT.

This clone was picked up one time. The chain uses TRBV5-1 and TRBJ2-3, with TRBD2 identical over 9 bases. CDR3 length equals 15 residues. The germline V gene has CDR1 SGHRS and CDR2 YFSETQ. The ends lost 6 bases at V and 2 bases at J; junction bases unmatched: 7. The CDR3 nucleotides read TGCGCCAGCACCCCCCTAGCGGGGAACACAGATACGCAGTATTTT. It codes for CASTPLAGNTDTQYF.

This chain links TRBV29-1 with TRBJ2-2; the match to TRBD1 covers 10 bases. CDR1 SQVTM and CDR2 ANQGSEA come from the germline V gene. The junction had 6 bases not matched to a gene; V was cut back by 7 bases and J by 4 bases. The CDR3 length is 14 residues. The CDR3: CSAPGQGTTGELFF. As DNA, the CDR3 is TGCAGCGCTCCGGGACAGGGGACCACCGGGGAGCTGTTTTTT.

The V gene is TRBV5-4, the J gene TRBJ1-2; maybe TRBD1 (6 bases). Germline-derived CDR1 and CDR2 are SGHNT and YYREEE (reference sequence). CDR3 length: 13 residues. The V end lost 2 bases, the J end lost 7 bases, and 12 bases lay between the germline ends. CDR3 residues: CASSFQGTFGYTF. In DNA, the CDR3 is TGTGCCAGCAGCTTCCAGGGGACATTTGGCTACACCTTC.

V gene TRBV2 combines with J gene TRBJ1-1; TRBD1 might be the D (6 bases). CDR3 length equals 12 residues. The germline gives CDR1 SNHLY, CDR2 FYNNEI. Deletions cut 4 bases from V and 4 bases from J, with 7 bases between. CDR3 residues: CASSGTATEAFF. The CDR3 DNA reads TGTGCCAGCAGTGGGACAGCCACTGAAGCTTTCTTT.

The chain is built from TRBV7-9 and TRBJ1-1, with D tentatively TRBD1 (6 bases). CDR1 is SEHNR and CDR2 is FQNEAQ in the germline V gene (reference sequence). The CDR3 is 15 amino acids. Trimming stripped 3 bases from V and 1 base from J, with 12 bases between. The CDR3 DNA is TGTGCCAGCAGCTTGCTCTTGGGACAGAACACTGAAGCTTTCTTT. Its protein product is CASSLLLGQNTEAFF. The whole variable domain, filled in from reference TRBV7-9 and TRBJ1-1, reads DTGVSQNPRHKITKRGQNVTFRCDPISEHNRLYWYRQTLGQGPEFLTYFQNEAQLEKSRLLSDRFSAERPKGSFSTLEIQRTEQGDSAMYLCASSLLLGQNTEAFFGQGTRLTVV.

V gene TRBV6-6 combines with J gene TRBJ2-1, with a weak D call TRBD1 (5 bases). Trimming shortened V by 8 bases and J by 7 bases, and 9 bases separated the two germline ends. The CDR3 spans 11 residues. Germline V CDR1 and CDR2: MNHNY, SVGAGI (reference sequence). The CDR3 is CASRRVNEQFF. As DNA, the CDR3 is TGTGCCAGCCGCAGGGTGAATGAGCAGTTCTTC.

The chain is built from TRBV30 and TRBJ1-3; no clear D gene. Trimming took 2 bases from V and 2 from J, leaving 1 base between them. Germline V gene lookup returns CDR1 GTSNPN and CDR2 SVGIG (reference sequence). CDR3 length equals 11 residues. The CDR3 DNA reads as TGTGCCTGGAGTACTGGAAACACCATATATTTT. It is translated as CAWSTGNTIYF.

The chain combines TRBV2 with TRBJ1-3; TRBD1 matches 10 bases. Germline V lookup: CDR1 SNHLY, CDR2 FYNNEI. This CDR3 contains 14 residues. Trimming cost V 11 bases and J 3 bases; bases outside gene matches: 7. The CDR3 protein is CAARQGALGNTIYF. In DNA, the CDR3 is TGTGCCGCACGACAGGGGGCGCTTGGAAACACCATATATTTT.

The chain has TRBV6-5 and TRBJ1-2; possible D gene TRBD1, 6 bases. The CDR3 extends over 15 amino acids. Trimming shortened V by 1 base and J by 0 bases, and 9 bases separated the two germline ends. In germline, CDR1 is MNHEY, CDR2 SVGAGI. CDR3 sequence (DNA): TGTGCCAGCAGTTACTTCCAGGGGTCTAACTATGGCTACACCTTC. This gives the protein CASSYFQGSNYGYTF.

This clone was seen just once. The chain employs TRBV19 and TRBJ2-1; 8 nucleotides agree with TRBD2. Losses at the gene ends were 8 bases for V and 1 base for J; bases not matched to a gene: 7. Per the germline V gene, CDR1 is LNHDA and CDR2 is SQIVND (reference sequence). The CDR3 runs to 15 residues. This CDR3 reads CASGEGTRSYNEQFF. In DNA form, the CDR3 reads TGTGCCAGTGGAGAAGGGACTAGGTCCTACAATGAGCAGTTCTTC.

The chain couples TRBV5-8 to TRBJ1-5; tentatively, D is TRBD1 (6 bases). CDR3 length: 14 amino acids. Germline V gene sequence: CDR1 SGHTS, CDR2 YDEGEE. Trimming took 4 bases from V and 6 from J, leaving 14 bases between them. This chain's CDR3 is CASSGIGGTQPQHF. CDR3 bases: TGTGCCAGCAGCGGGATCGGGGGCACTCAGCCCCAGCATTTT.

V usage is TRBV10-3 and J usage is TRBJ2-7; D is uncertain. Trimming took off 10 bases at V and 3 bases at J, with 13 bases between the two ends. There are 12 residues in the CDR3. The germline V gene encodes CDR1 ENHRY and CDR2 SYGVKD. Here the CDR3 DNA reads TGTGCCACCGCGGAAACGCACTACGAGCAGTACTTC. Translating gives CATAETHYEQYF.

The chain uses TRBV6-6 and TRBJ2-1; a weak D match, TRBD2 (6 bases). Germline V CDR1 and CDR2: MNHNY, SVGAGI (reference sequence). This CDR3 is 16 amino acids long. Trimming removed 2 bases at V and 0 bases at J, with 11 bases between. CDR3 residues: CASSYGSGDSYNEQFF. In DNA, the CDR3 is TGTGCCAGCAGTTACGGGTCGGGAGACTCCTACAATGAGCAGTTCTTC.

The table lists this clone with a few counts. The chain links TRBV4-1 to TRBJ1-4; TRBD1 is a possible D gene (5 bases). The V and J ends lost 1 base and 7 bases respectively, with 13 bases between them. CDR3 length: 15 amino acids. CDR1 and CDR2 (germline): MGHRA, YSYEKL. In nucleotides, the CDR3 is TGCGCCAGCAGCCAAGTTGGAGGGAGGGGTGAAAAACTGTTTTTT. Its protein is CASSQVGGRGEKLFF.

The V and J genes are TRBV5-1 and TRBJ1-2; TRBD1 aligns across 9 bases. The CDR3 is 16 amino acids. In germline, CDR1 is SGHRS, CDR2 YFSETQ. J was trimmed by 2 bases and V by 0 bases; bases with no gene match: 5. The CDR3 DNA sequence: TGCGCCAGCAGCTTGGACAGGGGGCCGCTCAACTATGGCTACACCTTC. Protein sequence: CASSLDRGPLNYGYTF.

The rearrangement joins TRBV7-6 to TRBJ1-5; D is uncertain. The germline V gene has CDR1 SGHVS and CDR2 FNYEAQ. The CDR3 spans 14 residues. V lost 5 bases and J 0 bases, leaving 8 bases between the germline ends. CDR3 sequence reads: CASSPGYSNQPQHF. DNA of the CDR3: TGTGCCAGCAGCCCCGGTTATAGCAATCAGCCCCAGCATTTT.

In DNA form, the CDR3 reads TGTGCCAGCAGCTTTCGTGCGGGCCCTTCGACCGGGGAGCTGTTTTTT. Its translation is CASSFRAGPSTGELFF. This chain connects TRBV13 to TRBJ2-2; the D gene is possibly TRBD2 (5 bases). CDR1 is PRHDT and CDR2 is FYEKMQ in the germline V gene (reference sequence). Between the trimmed V and J ends, which lost 3 bases and 5 bases, there was a span of 16 bases. The CDR3 contains 16 residues.

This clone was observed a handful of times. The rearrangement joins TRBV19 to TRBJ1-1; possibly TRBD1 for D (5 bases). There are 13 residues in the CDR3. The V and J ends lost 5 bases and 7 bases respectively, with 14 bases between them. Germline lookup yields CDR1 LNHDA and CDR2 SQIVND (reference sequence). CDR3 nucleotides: TGTGCCAGTAGTTCCGGGACTTTAGGTGAAGCTTTCTTT. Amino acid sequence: CASSSGTLGEAFF.

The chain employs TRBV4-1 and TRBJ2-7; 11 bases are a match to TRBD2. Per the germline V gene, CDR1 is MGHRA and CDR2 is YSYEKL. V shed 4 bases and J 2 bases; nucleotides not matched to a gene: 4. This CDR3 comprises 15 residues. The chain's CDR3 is CASSPRLAGTYEQYF. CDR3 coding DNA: TGCGCCAGCAGCCCCAGACTAGCGGGGACCTACGAGCAGTACTTC.